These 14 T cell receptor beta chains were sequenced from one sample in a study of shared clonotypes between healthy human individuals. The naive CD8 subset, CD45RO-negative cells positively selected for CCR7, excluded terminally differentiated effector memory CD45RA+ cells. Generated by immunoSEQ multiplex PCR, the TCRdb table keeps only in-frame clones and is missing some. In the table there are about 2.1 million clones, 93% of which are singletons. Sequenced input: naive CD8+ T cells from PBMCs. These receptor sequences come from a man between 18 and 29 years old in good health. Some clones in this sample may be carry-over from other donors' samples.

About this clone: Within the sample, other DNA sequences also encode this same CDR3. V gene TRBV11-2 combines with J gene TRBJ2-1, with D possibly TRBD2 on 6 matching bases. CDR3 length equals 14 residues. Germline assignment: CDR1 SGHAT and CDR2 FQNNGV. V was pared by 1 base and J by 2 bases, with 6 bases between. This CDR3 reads CASSLAGAYNEQFF. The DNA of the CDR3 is TGTGCCAGCAGCTTAGCGGGAGCCTACAATGAGCAGTTCTTC.

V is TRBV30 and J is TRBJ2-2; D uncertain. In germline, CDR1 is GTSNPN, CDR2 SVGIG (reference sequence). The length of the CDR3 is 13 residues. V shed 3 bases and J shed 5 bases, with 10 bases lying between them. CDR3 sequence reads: CAWRSVGTGELFF. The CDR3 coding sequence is TGTGCCTGGAGGTCCGTTGGGACCGGGGAGCTGTTTTTT.

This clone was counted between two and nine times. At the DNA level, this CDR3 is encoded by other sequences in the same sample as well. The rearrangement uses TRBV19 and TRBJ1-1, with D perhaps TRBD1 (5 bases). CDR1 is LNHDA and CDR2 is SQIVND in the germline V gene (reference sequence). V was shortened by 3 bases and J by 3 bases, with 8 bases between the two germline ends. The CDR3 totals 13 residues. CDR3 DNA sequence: TGTGCCAGTAGTATCCAGGGCCACACTGAAGCTTTCTTT. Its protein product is CASSIQGHTEAFF.

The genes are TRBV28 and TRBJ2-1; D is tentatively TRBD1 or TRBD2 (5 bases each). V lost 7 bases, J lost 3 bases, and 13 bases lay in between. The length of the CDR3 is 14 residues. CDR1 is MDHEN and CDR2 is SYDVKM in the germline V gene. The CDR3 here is CASIRWGSYNEQFF. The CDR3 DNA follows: TGTGCCAGCATTAGATGGGGGAGCTACAATGAGCAGTTCTTC.

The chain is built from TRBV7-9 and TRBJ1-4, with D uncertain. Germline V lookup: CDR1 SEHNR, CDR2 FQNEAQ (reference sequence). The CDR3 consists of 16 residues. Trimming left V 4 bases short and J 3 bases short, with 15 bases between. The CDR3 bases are TGTGCCAGCAGCTCCCAGACCCCCGGGGCTAATGAAAAACTGTTTTTT. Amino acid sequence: CASSSQTPGANEKLFF.

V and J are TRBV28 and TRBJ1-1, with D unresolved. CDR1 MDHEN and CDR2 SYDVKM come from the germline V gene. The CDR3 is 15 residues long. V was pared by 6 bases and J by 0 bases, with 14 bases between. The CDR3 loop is CASRGVRQLNTEAFF. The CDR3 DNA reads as TGTGCCAGCAGGGGAGTGAGGCAGCTGAACACTGAAGCTTTCTTT.

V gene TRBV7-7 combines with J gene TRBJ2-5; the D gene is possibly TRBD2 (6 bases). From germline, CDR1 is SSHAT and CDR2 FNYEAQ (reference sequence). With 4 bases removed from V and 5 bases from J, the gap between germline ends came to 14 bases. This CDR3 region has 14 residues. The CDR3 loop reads CASSSPGLSETQYF. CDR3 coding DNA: TGTGCCAGCAGCTCCCCGGGACTTTCGGAGACCCAGTACTTC.

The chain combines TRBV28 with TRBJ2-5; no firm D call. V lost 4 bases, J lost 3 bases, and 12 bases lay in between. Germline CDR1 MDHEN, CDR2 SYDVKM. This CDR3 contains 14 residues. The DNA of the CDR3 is TGTGCCAGCAGTTCAGGAGACAATGAAGAGACCCAGTACTTC. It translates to CASSSGDNEETQYF.

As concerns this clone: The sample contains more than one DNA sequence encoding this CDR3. This CDR3 reads CASSLGLLLTDTQYF. The CDR3 bases are TGTGCCAGCAGCTTAGGGCTGCTACTCACAGATACGCAGTATTTT. The chain couples TRBV11-2 to TRBJ2-3; D not resolved. The germline V gene has CDR1 SGHAT and CDR2 FQNNGV. This CDR3 is built from 15 residues. Trimming removed 1 base from V and 2 bases from J, with 10 bases in between.

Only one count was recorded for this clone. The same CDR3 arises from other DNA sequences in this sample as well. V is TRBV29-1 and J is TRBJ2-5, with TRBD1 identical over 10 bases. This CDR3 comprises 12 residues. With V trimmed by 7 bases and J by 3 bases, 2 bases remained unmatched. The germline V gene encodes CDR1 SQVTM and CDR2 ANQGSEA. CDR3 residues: CSGQGAEETQYF. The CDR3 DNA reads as TGCAGCGGACAGGGGGCAGAAGAGACCCAGTACTTC.

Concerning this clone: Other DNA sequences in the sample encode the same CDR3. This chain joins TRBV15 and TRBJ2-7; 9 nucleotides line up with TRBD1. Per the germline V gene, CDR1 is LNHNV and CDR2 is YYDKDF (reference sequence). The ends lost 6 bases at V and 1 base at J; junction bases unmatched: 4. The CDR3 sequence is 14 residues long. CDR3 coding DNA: TGTGCCACCAGTTCCGGGACAGGGTCCTACGAGCAGTACTTC. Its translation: CATSSGTGSYEQYF.

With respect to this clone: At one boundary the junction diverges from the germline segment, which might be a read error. CDR3 sequence: CASGLTPNEKLFF. DNA of the CDR3: TGTGCCAGCGGTCTTACCCCTAACGAAAAACTGTTTTTT. The chain couples TRBV6-6 to TRBJ1-4; D is unclear. CDR1 MNHNY and CDR2 SVGAGI come from the germline V gene (reference sequence). The CDR3 consists of 13 residues.

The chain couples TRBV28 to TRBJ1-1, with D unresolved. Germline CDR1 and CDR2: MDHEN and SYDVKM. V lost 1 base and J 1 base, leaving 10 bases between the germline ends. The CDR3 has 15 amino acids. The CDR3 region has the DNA TGTGCCAGCAGTTTATCACCGGGAGCGAACACTGAAGCTTTCTTT. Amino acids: CASSLSPGANTEAFF.

This chain's CDR3 is CASSSLAGGPGTDTQYF. In DNA form, the CDR3 reads TGTGCCAGCAGCTCACTAGCGGGAGGGCCGGGCACAGATACGCAGTATTTT. The chain uses TRBV7-3 and TRBJ2-3, with 13 bases that match TRBD2. The CDR3 has 17 amino acids. Germline values: CDR1 SGHTA, CDR2 FQGTGA. The trim removed 4 bases at V and 1 base at J, leaving 5 bases unmatched.